This T cell receptor (beta chain) was recorded in a study of post-analysis software for immune sequencing data. Study outcomes and limitations: Controls had lower frequencies than patients of about 5 TRBV segments, which included TRBV5-6, TRBV5-1 and TRBV20-1. Same-batch preparations were strongly co-clustered by F measure. A significant reduction in normalized Chao1 diversity was observed in multiple sclerosis patients versus controls.

The junction had 9 bases not matched to a gene; V was cut back by 6 bases and J by 0 bases. The CDR3 runs to 15 residues. Looked up from germline, CDR1 is DFQATT and CDR2 is SNEGSKA (reference sequence). The TCR beta cDNA libraries contained unique molecular identifiers. Input of roughly 0.95 to 10 million T cells yielded a few hundred thousand cDNA molecules. TCRdb re-derived calls from the PCR reads in MiXCR, one entry per CDR3 protein. The data hold 750,000 to 950,000 distinct CDR3 sequences, with around 42% observed a single time. In this sample, this clonotype turned up a few times. Its matching antigen is unknown.

This TCR was recovered from a girl aged 5 to 17 with multiple sclerosis. The sequencing input was blood. The rearrangement joins TRBV20-1 to TRBJ1-2; 8 bases map to TRBD1. The CDR3 loop is CSAPSWTGTNYGYTF. The DNA of the CDR3 is TGCAGTGCCCCGTCCTGGACAGGGACTAACTATGGCTACACCTTC.